This TCR beta chain comes out of a study of blood T cells in healthy people across ages. Points from the study as a whole: When set beside aged donors, long-lived donors presented more naive CD4+ cells and higher diversity.

Concerning this clonotype: The antigen remains unidentified.

Through a sample-barcoded 5' primer and a J-beta primer mix, a second PCR was run for roughly 6 to 11 cycles. TCRdb re-called the 5' RACE reads with MiXCR, one entry per CDR3 protein. This sample has 1.5 million to 2 million distinct CDR3 sequences; approximately 50% occur once, and the top ten carry approximately 2.1%. The receptor was derived from a woman aged 40-49 years in good health. Sequenced input: blood.

The CDR3 is CSARGVTGGSRGYTF. DNA of the CDR3: TGCAGTGCTAGAGGTGTGACAGGGGGCTCACGAGGCTACACCTTC. The V and J genes are TRBV20-1 and TRBJ1-2; 10 nucleotides line up with TRBD1. This CDR3 has 15 amino acids. With 1 base clipped from V and 8 bases from J, the junction kept 10 bases outside the gene matches. Germline V gene data show CDR1 as DFQATT and CDR2 as SNEGSKA (reference sequence).